This is a list of T cell receptor beta chains from one sample in a study of neurological immune-mediated disorders. Via MiXCR, TCRdb re-called the 5' RACE reads, giving one row per CDR3 protein. The sample has about 80,000 distinct CDR3 sequences; 5% to 6.5% are singletons. Material for sequencing was PBMCs. The receptors here all came from an older woman with multiple sclerosis. The CDR3 runs from the conserved cysteine through the conserved F or W. Each record gives: CDR3 DNA, CDR3 protein, V gene, J gene, clone size, D gene. D genes are given only for firm matches. The size field is filled for only some rows; it gives once, few, many or a size class.

CDR3nt: TGTGCCAGCAGCATCGGACAGGGGAGGCAGACCCAGTACTTC
CDR3aa: CASSIGQGRQTQYF
v_gene: TRBV27
j_gene: TRBJ2-5
abundance: many
d_gene: TRBD1

CDR3nt: TGCAGTGCTGGTCTCGGTCTCTACGAGCAGTACTTC
CDR3aa: CSAGLGLYEQYF
v_gene: TRBV20-1
j_gene: TRBJ2-7
abundance: many
d_gene: NA

CDR3nt: TGTGCCAGTTTGCCGGGACAGGGGGCCCGGAATGAGCAGTTCTTC
CDR3aa: CASLPGQGARNEQFF
v_gene: TRBV6-1
j_gene: TRBJ2-1
abundance: many
d_gene: TRBD1

CDR3nt: TGTGCCAGCAGTTCCAGGAGGAGAACTGAAGCTTTCTTT
CDR3aa: CASSSRRRTEAFF
v_gene: TRBV27
j_gene: TRBJ1-1
abundance: many
d_gene: NA

CDR3nt: TGTGCCAGCAGGACGGGCTTACAAGAGACCCAGTACTTC
CDR3aa: CASRTGLQETQYF
v_gene: TRBV7-2
j_gene: TRBJ2-5
abundance: NA
d_gene: NA

CDR3nt: TGCGCCAGCAGCTTTTGGGACAGGGACTATGGCTACACCTTC
CDR3aa: CASSFWDRDYGYTF
v_gene: TRBV5-1
j_gene: TRBJ1-2
abundance: many
d_gene: TRBD1

CDR3nt: TGTGCCAGCAGCGGACCTCGGACAGCTCAGACTGAAGCTTTCTTT
CDR3aa: CASSGPRTAQTEAFF
v_gene: TRBV5-4
j_gene: TRBJ1-1
abundance: many
d_gene: NA

CDR3nt: TGTGCCAGCAGTTATTTAGGCGTGACCGGGGAGCTGTTTTTT
CDR3aa: CASSYLGVTGELFF
v_gene: TRBV6-2/TRBV6-3
j_gene: TRBJ2-2
abundance: many
d_gene: NA

CDR3nt: TGTGCCAGCAGCCCCCGGCTAGCGGTGGGGGTGGCCCAGTACTTC
CDR3aa: CASSPRLAVGVAQYF
v_gene: TRBV7-2
j_gene: TRBJ2-5
abundance: many
d_gene: TRBD2

CDR3nt: TGTGCCATCAGTGAGTCGGTTCTCGGGCCGGTCTTC
CDR3aa: CAISESVLGPVF
v_gene: TRBV10-3
j_gene: TRBJ1-2
abundance: NA
d_gene: NA

CDR3nt: TGCGCCAGCAGCATAACCGGACTCCTGAGCTCCTACAATGAGCAGTTCTTC
CDR3aa: CASSITGLLSSYNEQFF
v_gene: TRBV5-1
j_gene: TRBJ2-1
abundance: many
d_gene: NA

CDR3nt: TGTGCCAGCAGCTTGGCCTTCGGGACAGGGACCTACGAGCAGTACTTC
CDR3aa: CASSLAFGTGTYEQYF
v_gene: TRBV5-5
j_gene: TRBJ2-7
abundance: many
d_gene: TRBD1

CDR3nt: TGTGCCATCAGTGGGCAGCAGACTTCACCCCTCCACTTT
CDR3aa: CAISGQQTSPLHF
v_gene: TRBV10-3
j_gene: TRBJ1-6
abundance: many
d_gene: NA

CDR3nt: TGCAGTGCTAGAGACCCTAGCGGGGGTTACGAGCAGTACTTC
CDR3aa: CSARDPSGGYEQYF
v_gene: TRBV20-1
j_gene: TRBJ2-7
abundance: many
d_gene: TRBD2

CDR3nt: TGTGCCAGCTCACCAGTCGCCGTCTATAATTCACCCCTCCACTTT
CDR3aa: CASSPVAVYNSPLHF
v_gene: TRBV18
j_gene: TRBJ1-6
abundance: many
d_gene: NA

CDR3nt: TGCGCCAGCAGCTTGGGGGCCGCTTACAATGAGCAGTTCTTC
CDR3aa: CASSLGAAYNEQFF
v_gene: TRBV5-1
j_gene: TRBJ2-1
abundance: many
d_gene: NA

CDR3nt: TGTGCCAGCAGCTTAGATCCCGGGAGGAACACCGGGGAGCTGTTTTTT
CDR3aa: CASSLDPGRNTGELFF
v_gene: TRBV11-2
j_gene: TRBJ2-2
abundance: few
d_gene: NA

CDR3nt: TGCGCCAGCAGCTTGGGGCCCGGTTCGAACACTGAAGCTTTCTTT
CDR3aa: CASSLGPGSNTEAFF
v_gene: TRBV5-1
j_gene: TRBJ1-1
abundance: many
d_gene: NA

CDR3nt: TGTGCCAGCAGCCGCGGACGAGACTCTGGAAACACCATATATTTT
CDR3aa: CASSRGRDSGNTIYF
v_gene: TRBV3-1
j_gene: TRBJ1-3
abundance: few
d_gene: NA

CDR3nt: TGTGCCAGTAGTATAGATCTGAGGAGGGTTGACGGGTCGGCCCAGTACTTC
CDR3aa: CASSIDLRRVDGSAQYF
v_gene: TRBV19
j_gene: TRBJ2-5
abundance: many
d_gene: NA

CDR3nt: TGCGCCAGCAGCTTTGGACTAGCGGGGTACTACAATGAGCAGTTCTTC
CDR3aa: CASSFGLAGYYNEQFF
v_gene: TRBV5-1
j_gene: TRBJ2-1
abundance: many
d_gene: TRBD2

CDR3nt: TGTGCCAGCAGCTCACGACAGGGATCGGGCACTGAAGCTTTCTTT
CDR3aa: CASSSRQGSGTEAFF
v_gene: TRBV7-2
j_gene: TRBJ1-1
abundance: many
d_gene: TRBD1

CDR3nt: TGTGCCACCAGCAAGCCAGGGAACACCGGGGAGCTGTTTTTT
CDR3aa: CATSKPGNTGELFF
v_gene: TRBV15
j_gene: TRBJ2-2
abundance: many
d_gene: NA

CDR3nt: TGTGCCAGCAGCTACGGGACAGGGTATGGCTACACCTTC
CDR3aa: CASSYGTGYGYTF
v_gene: TRBV11-1
j_gene: TRBJ1-2
abundance: many
d_gene: TRBD1

CDR3nt: TGTGCCAGCAGCGACAGTTACGAGCAGTACTTC
CDR3aa: CASSDSYEQYF
v_gene: TRBV6-6
j_gene: TRBJ2-7
abundance: many
d_gene: NA

CDR3nt: TGTGCCAGCAGCTACCCGGGTGTCGCGGCCTACGAGCAGTACTTC
CDR3aa: CASSYPGVAAYEQYF
v_gene: TRBV6-5
j_gene: TRBJ2-7
abundance: few
d_gene: NA

CDR3nt: TGCGCCAGCAGCAAGGGACTAGTAGACGAGCAGTACTTC
CDR3aa: CASSKGLVDEQYF
v_gene: TRBV5-1
j_gene: TRBJ2-7
abundance: many
d_gene: TRBD2

CDR3nt: TGCGCCAGCAGCCCACGACTAGACACAGATACGCAGTATTTT
CDR3aa: CASSPRLDTDTQYF
v_gene: TRBV5-1
j_gene: TRBJ2-3
abundance: many
d_gene: NA

CDR3nt: TGTGCCAGCAGTTCCTCGCCGGGACAGGTTGAAAAACTGTTTTTT
CDR3aa: CASSSSPGQVEKLFF
v_gene: TRBV12-3/TRBV12-4
j_gene: TRBJ1-4
abundance: many
d_gene: TRBD1

CDR3nt: TGTGCCAGCAGTTTAGTTGGCAGGACAGATACGCAGTATTTT
CDR3aa: CASSLVGRTDTQYF
v_gene: TRBV12-3/TRBV12-4
j_gene: TRBJ2-3
abundance: many
d_gene: NA

CDR3nt: TGTGCCAGCAGCCCCACAGGGATGTTAAACATTCAGTACTTC
CDR3aa: CASSPTGMLNIQYF
v_gene: TRBV7-8
j_gene: TRBJ2-4
abundance: many
d_gene: NA

CDR3nt: TGTGCCAGCAGCTTCTGGGGTGAAAAACTGTTTTTT
CDR3aa: CASSFWGEKLFF
v_gene: TRBV5-5
j_gene: TRBJ1-4
abundance: many
d_gene: NA

CDR3nt: TGCGCCAGCAGCTTGGAGGGACAGGACGTGGCGAACACTGAAGCTTTCTTT
CDR3aa: CASSLEGQDVANTEAFF
v_gene: TRBV5-1
j_gene: TRBJ1-1
abundance: many
d_gene: TRBD1

CDR3nt: TGCGCCAGCAGCCCGGGGTCGTCACTTACAGATACGCAGTATTTT
CDR3aa: CASSPGSSLTDTQYF
v_gene: TRBV5-1
j_gene: TRBJ2-3
abundance: many
d_gene: NA

CDR3nt: TGTGCCAGCAGTTTATGGCCAGGCGCCTCTCACACCATATATTTT
CDR3aa: CASSLWPGASHTIYF
v_gene: TRBV28
j_gene: TRBJ1-3
abundance: many
d_gene: NA

CDR3nt: TGCGCCAGCAGTAAGAGGACAGGGGGCGTATACAATGAGCAGTTCTTC
CDR3aa: CASSKRTGGVYNEQFF
v_gene: TRBV10-2
j_gene: TRBJ2-1
abundance: many
d_gene: TRBD1

CDR3nt: TGCGCCAGTAGGGTGCTGGCCCAGATTAACACCGGGGAGCTGTTTTTT
CDR3aa: CASRVLAQINTGELFF
v_gene: TRBV5-1
j_gene: TRBJ2-2
abundance: NA
d_gene: NA

CDR3nt: TGCGCCAGCAGCTTGTCCACGAGGATGCGGCCTATGAACACTGAAGCTTTCTTT
CDR3aa: CASSLSTRMRPMNTEAFF
v_gene: TRBV5-1
j_gene: TRBJ1-1
abundance: many
d_gene: NA

CDR3nt: TGTGCCAGCAGCTTGGGTTTGGATGACGCGGGCTACACCTTC
CDR3aa: CASSLGLDDAGYTF
v_gene: TRBV5-6
j_gene: TRBJ1-2
abundance: many
d_gene: NA

CDR3nt: TGCACCAGCAGCACCCGGACAGGCGGGGACACTGAAGCTTTCTTT
CDR3aa: CTSSTRTGGDTEAFF
v_gene: TRBV5-1
j_gene: TRBJ1-1
abundance: NA
d_gene: TRBD1

CDR3nt: TGCGCCAGCAGCAGGGTCCTGGACACTGAAGCTTTCTTT
CDR3aa: CASSRVLDTEAFF
v_gene: TRBV5-1
j_gene: TRBJ1-1
abundance: many
d_gene: NA

CDR3nt: TGCGCCAGCGGAACGAACACAGATACGCAGTATTTT
CDR3aa: CASGTNTDTQYF
v_gene: TRBV5-1
j_gene: TRBJ2-3
abundance: many
d_gene: NA

CDR3nt: TGCGCCAGCAGAACCCACCCTAGCACAGATACGCAGTATTTT
CDR3aa: CASRTHPSTDTQYF
v_gene: TRBV5-1
j_gene: TRBJ2-3
abundance: many
d_gene: NA